This T cell receptor (beta chain) was found in a study of T cells in Graves' hyperthyroidism and ophthalmopathy. In this sample, this clonotype turned up many times. The CDR3 is made up of 15 amino acids. The ends were cut back, 4 bases at V and 3 bases at J, with 13 bases in the middle. Germline V gene sequence: CDR1 LGHDT, CDR2 YNNKEL (reference sequence). There were TCR beta CDR3 regions amplified from RNA transcripts. During a first-round RT-PCR of the TCR CDR3, the HTBI primer set was used. TCRdb re-derived calls from the multiplex PCR reads in MiXCR, one entry per CDR3 protein. Here the sample spans under 350,000 distinct CDR3 sequences, over 15% being singletons.

The specimen was blood. This sequence originates from a woman aged 50 to 60 with Graves' hyperthyroidism. The rearrangement uses TRBV3-1 and TRBJ1-5, with no clear D. In DNA form, the CDR3 reads TGTGCCAGCAGCCCCTCGGGAGGGCCCAATCAGCCCCAGCATTTT. Amino acid sequence: CASSPSGGPNQPQHF.